The 32 T cell receptor beta chains below were found in one sample sequenced in a study of neurological immune-mediated disorders. Time point meaning: longitudinal time-point 3. A single record per CDR3 protein comes from TCRdb applying MiXCR to the 5' RACE reads. This table has fewer than 85,000 distinct CDR3 sequences, about 4% appearing once. The material sequenced was PBMCs. The receptors here all came from a woman in her fifties or sixties with multiple sclerosis.

In this sample, this clonotype turned up many times. The chain recombines TRBV5-1 with TRBJ2-3; D may be TRBD1 (6 bases). This CDR3 region has 16 residues. Germline lookup yields CDR1 SGHRS and CDR2 YFSETQ. The germline V and J ends were trimmed by 0 bases and 0 bases, with 11 bases remaining between them. CDR3: CASSLGLGQSTDTQYF. The CDR3 DNA is TGCGCCAGCAGCTTGGGGTTAGGACAGAGCACAGATACGCAGTATTTT.

In its sample, this clonotype was seen many times. The gene calls are TRBV7-8 and TRBJ1-2; D remains unclear. Trimming pared 5 bases from V and 8 bases from J, leaving 15 bases between. The germline V gene encodes CDR1 SGHVS and CDR2 FQNEAQ. The CDR3 covers 13 residues. The CDR3 DNA sequence: TGTGCCAGCAGCCCCATATGGGGTTCGGGCTACACCTTC. Its translation is CASSPIWGSGYTF.

This clonotype appeared many times. The chain combines TRBV20-1 with TRBJ1-4, with TRBD1 identical over 10 bases. Trimming at V came to 4 bases and at J to 6 bases, leaving 5 bases not matched to a gene. The CDR3 consists of 14 residues. CDR1 DFQATT and CDR2 SNEGSKA come from the germline V gene (reference sequence). Here the CDR3 reads CSAIPGTGDEKLFF. In DNA form, the CDR3 reads TGCAGTGCTATACCCGGGACAGGGGATGAAAAACTGTTTTTT.

This clonotype was seen at least ten times. The chain uses TRBV11-2 and TRBJ2-1; D is uncertain. Trimming removed 5 bases from V and 5 bases from J, with 19 bases in between. CDR3 length equals 16 residues. From germline, CDR1 is SGHAT and CDR2 FQNNGV. The CDR3 here is CASSPTGQRTHNEQFF. CDR3 DNA: TGTGCCAGCAGCCCGACGGGTCAGCGAACCCACAATGAGCAGTTCTTC.

The chain joins TRBV14 to TRBJ2-7; tentatively, D is TRBD1 (5 bases). The V end was cut by 4 bases, the J end by 5 bases, with 15 bases between. Germline CDR1 SGHDN, CDR2 FVKESK. The CDR3 has 14 residues. Written as DNA, the CDR3 is TGTGCCAGCAGCCCTTACAGGCCTCCCAACGAGCAGTACTTC. This encodes CASSPYRPPNEQYF.

This clonotype was counted at least ten times. V and J are TRBV15 and TRBJ1-1, with 8 bases lining up with TRBD1. After removal of 0 bases from V and 3 bases from J, the junction contained 9 bases not matched to a gene. Germline V gives CDR1 LNHNV, CDR2 YYDKDF (reference sequence). This CDR3 is built from 17 residues. CDR3 in DNA: TGTGCCACCAGCAGAGAGGTGGACAGGGAGTTTGACACTGAAGCTTTCTTT. Residues: CATSREVDREFDTEAFF.

This clonotype was seen ten or more times. The V and J genes are TRBV5-1 and TRBJ2-3, with D tentatively TRBD2 (7 bases). The V gene lost 4 bases and the J gene lost 0 bases, with 18 bases spanning the gap. Germline loops: CDR1 SGHRS, CDR2 YFSETQ. This CDR3 has 17 residues. DNA for the CDR3: TGCGCCAGCAGCCCAATAGGGGGTAGCGGGAGCACAGATACGCAGTATTTT. Its translation: CASSPIGGSGSTDTQYF.

This clonotype was counted at least ten times. CDR3: CASKQGSSYEQYF. As DNA, the CDR3 is TGTGCCAGCAAACAGGGATCCTCCTACGAGCAGTACTTC. The chain links TRBV6-2 or TRBV6-3 to TRBJ2-7; D may be TRBD1 (6 bases). Trimming left V 7 bases short and J 0 bases short, with 10 bases between. This CDR3 has 13 amino acids. Germline V gene sequence: CDR1 MNHEY, CDR2 SVGEGT.

At least ten counts were recorded for this clonotype. The chain carries TRBV7-8 and TRBJ2-3; TRBD1 matches at 7 bases. Germline assignment: CDR1 SGHVS and CDR2 FQNEAQ. The CDR3 covers 16 residues. V was pared by 5 bases and J by 1 base, with 9 bases of the junction left unmatched. The CDR3 protein is CASSDSGTERTDTQYF. In nucleotides, the CDR3 is TGTGCCAGCAGCGACTCCGGGACAGAGCGCACAGATACGCAGTATTTT.

This clonotype was counted many times. The CDR3 loop reads CASSSGAGPEQYF. The CDR3 bases are TGTGCCAGCAGTTCTGGGGCAGGCCCTGAGCAGTACTTC. V is TRBV27 and J is TRBJ2-7; D might be TRBD1 (5 bases). Trimming removed 4 bases at V and 7 bases at J, with 14 bases between. The germline V gene encodes CDR1 MNHEY and CDR2 SMNVEV (reference sequence). The CDR3 has 13 residues.

This clonotype was seen ten or more times. This chain uses TRBV7-8 with TRBJ2-7, with D maybe TRBD2 (5 bases). V gave up 5 bases and J gave up 2 bases, with 19 bases separating them. Germline-derived CDR1 and CDR2 are SGHVS and FQNEAQ. CDR3 length equals 16 residues. CDR3 DNA: TGTGCCAGCAGCCGGGCGGCTGCTAGCTCTCCCTACGAGCAGTACTTC. It encodes CASSRAAASSPYEQYF. The complete variable domain, with remaining parts taken from reference TRBV7-8 and TRBJ2-7, reads GAGVSQSPRYKVAKRGQDVALRCDPISGHVSLFWYQQALGQGPEFLTYFQNEAQLDKSGLPSDRFFAERPEGSVSTLKIQRTQQEDSAVYLCASSRAAASSPYEQYFGPGTRLTVT.

This clonotype was seen repeatedly, ten times or more. This chain connects TRBV7-2 to TRBJ1-5, with D unclear. This CDR3 is built from 13 residues. V shed 3 bases and J shed 5 bases, with 8 bases lying between them. CDR1 is SGHTA and CDR2 is FQGNSA in the germline V gene. The CDR3 nucleotides are TGTGCCAGCAGCTTTAATACTGATCAGCCCCAGCATTTT. Protein sequence: CASSFNTDQPQHF.

This clonotype has at least ten counts. This sequence joins TRBV10-3 and TRBJ2-5, with D perhaps being TRBD1 or TRBD2 (5 bases each). The V gene lost 6 bases and the J gene lost 2 bases, with 7 bases spanning the gap. This CDR3 is built from 12 residues. Germline loops: CDR1 ENHRY, CDR2 SYGVKD. This chain's CDR3 is CAISGAQETQYF. The CDR3 nucleotides read TGTGCCATCAGCGGGGCACAAGAGACCCAGTACTTC.

The table lists this clonotype with many counts. V gene TRBV15 combines with J gene TRBJ2-5; D unclear. With 6 bases removed from V and 3 bases from J, the gap between germline ends came to 11 bases. Germline CDR1 LNHNV, CDR2 YYDKDF (reference sequence). The CDR3 contains 13 residues. CDR3 in amino acids: CATSSGQEETQYF. The CDR3 nucleotides are TGTGCCACCAGTAGTGGGCAGGAAGAGACCCAGTACTTC.

This clonotype was seen repeatedly, ten times or more. V and J are TRBV5-1 and TRBJ2-1; D gene unclear. Trimming pared 4 bases from V and 6 bases from J, leaving 5 bases between. In germline, CDR1 is SGHRS, CDR2 YFSETQ. This CDR3 comprises 11 residues. The chain's CDR3 is CASSILNEQFF. In DNA, the CDR3 is TGCGCCAGCAGCATCCTCAATGAGCAGTTCTTC.

This clonotype was seen ten or more times. V gene TRBV4-2 combines with J gene TRBJ2-3; D is undetermined. From germline, CDR1 is LGHNA and CDR2 YNFKEQ. CDR3 size: 14 residues. The ends were cut back, 0 bases at V and 4 bases at J, with 8 bases in the middle. The CDR3 bases are TGTGCCAGCAGCCAAGAACAGCGATCAGATACGCAGTATTTT. Residues: CASSQEQRSDTQYF.

This clonotype was detected ten times or more. In DNA, the CDR3 is TGTGCCAGCAGGGTAGGACAGGTAGCCTACGAGCAGTACTTC. Translating gives CASRVGQVAYEQYF. This chain links TRBV12-3 or TRBV12-4 with TRBJ2-7; the match to TRBD1 covers 7 bases. The CDR3 consists of 14 residues. V dropped 6 bases and J dropped 2; count of bases not matched to a gene: 7.

The chain recombines TRBV19 with TRBJ1-4; 8 bases match TRBD1. The germline V gene has CDR1 LNHDA and CDR2 SQIVND (reference sequence). V lost 5 bases and J lost 5; bases outside the gene matches: 7. The CDR3 extends over 15 amino acids. The CDR3 region is CASSASGTGNEKLFF. The CDR3 coding sequence is TGTGCCAGTAGTGCCTCCGGGACAGGAAATGAAAAACTGTTTTTT.

This clonotype was detected only a few times. CDR3 sequence: CASSAQGTEQYF. The CDR3 coding sequence is TGTGCCAGCAGTGCCCAGGGAACCGAGCAGTACTTC. The chain has TRBV6-6 and TRBJ2-7, with D tentatively TRBD1 (5 bases). The CDR3 is 12 residues long. Looked up from germline, CDR1 is MNHNY and CDR2 is SVGAGI (reference sequence). V lost 5 bases, J lost 6 bases, and 11 bases lay in between.

This clonotype was seen ten or more times. Its ends do not fully match the called genes, so a read error is possible. The chain links TRBV28 to TRBJ2-7, with no clear D. The CDR3 sequence is 11 residues long. Germline loops: CDR1 MDHEN, CDR2 SYDVKM. The CDR3 loop reads CASSSDRAPGF. The CDR3 bases are TGTGCCAGCAGTTCAGACCGGGCCCCCGGCTTC.

This clonotype was observed at least ten times. The chain carries TRBV3-1 and TRBJ1-2; D call uncertain. CDR1 and CDR2 from the germline V gene are LGHDT and YNNKEL (reference sequence). The CDR3 covers 14 residues. Trimming took off 0 bases at V and 2 bases at J, with 7 bases between the two ends. CDR3 coding DNA: TGTGCCAGCAGCCAAGATGCGGCGAACTATGGCTACACCTTC. It specifies CASSQDAANYGYTF. The variable domain in full, completed from reference TRBV3-1 and TRBJ1-2, reads DTAVSQTPKYLVTQMGNDKSIKCEQNLGHDTMYWYKQDSKKFLKIMFSYNNKELIINETVPNRFSPKSPDKAHLNLHINSLELGDSAVYFCASSQDAANYGYTFGSGTRLTVV.

This clonotype has ten or more counts. This chain connects TRBV5-4 to TRBJ2-3, with 10 bases fitting TRBD2. V shed 4 bases, J shed 3 bases, and the junction held 5 bases outside the gene matches. Germline-derived CDR1 and CDR2 are SGHNT and YYREEE (reference sequence). CDR3 length equals 15 residues. CDR3 sequence (DNA): TGTGCCAGCAGCAAGCGGGGGGGCGGAACAGATACGCAGTATTTT. It specifies CASSKRGGGTDTQYF.

Ten or more counts support this clonotype. V and J are TRBV5-1 and TRBJ2-7; D not certain. CDR1 SGHRS and CDR2 YFSETQ come from the germline V gene. The CDR3 length is 14 residues. Deletions cut 0 bases from V and 0 bases from J, with 7 bases between. The CDR3 DNA follows: TGCGCCAGCAGCTTGGATCCCACCTCCTACGAGCAGTACTTC. Translation gives CASSLDPTSYEQYF.

This clonotype has a handful of counts. The rearrangement links TRBV18 to TRBJ2-3, with D unclear. The V and J ends lost 6 bases and 5 bases respectively, with 18 bases between them. Germline CDR1 reads KGHSH; CDR2 reads LQKENI. The CDR3 runs to 15 residues. The CDR3 DNA reads as TGTGCCAGCTCCCCAGGACGGAAGACGGGAGATACGCAGTATTTT. It is translated as CASSPGRKTGDTQYF.

In its sample, this clonotype was seen many times. The chain joins TRBV7-2 to TRBJ2-3; TRBD2 is a possible D gene (5 bases). V was pared by 4 bases and J by 9 bases, with 11 bases between. The CDR3 totals 12 residues. In germline, CDR1 is SGHTA, CDR2 FQGNSA. The CDR3 nucleotides are TGTGCCAGCAGCTCCCAGCGGACCACGCAGTATTTT. Protein product: CASSSQRTTQYF.

This clonotype was detected ten times or more. The V gene is TRBV6-5, the J gene TRBJ1-4; D not certain. Trimming took off 5 bases at V and 10 bases at J, with 14 bases between the two ends. The length of the CDR3 is 13 residues. The germline CDR1 and CDR2 sequences are MNHEY and SVGAGI. The CDR3 coding sequence is TGTGCCAGCAGTCGACAAGAATCAGGAAAACTGTTTTTT. As protein: CASSRQESGKLFF.

This clonotype was seen many times. The chain recombines TRBV5-1 with TRBJ2-2, with D perhaps TRBD1 (6 bases). V was cut by 2 bases and J by 6 bases, with 11 bases left in between. CDR3 size: 14 residues. Germline assignment: CDR1 SGHRS and CDR2 YFSETQ. The CDR3 loop is CASSFHRDAGELFF. CDR3 DNA sequence: TGCGCCAGCAGCTTTCACAGGGATGCCGGGGAGCTGTTTTTT.

J is TRBJ1-6 and V is TRBV19; tentative D call: TRBD1 (5 bases). CDR1 is LNHDA and CDR2 is SQIVND in the germline V gene (reference sequence). The V end lost 7 bases, the J end lost 5 bases, and 12 bases lay between the germline ends. The CDR3 runs to 14 residues. CDR3 bases: TGTGCCAGTACCCAAGACAGCCATAATTCACCCCTCCACTTT. Amino acid sequence: CASTQDSHNSPLHF.

Many counts were recorded for this clonotype. This sequence joins TRBV7-8 and TRBJ1-1; TRBD1 is a possible D gene (5 bases). The V end was cut by 5 bases, the J end by 2 bases, with 15 bases between. Germline V gives CDR1 SGHVS, CDR2 FQNEAQ. The CDR3 is 15 residues long. The CDR3 loop reads CASSRGGARNTEAFF. CDR3 bases: TGTGCCAGCAGCCGAGGAGGGGCGCGTAACACTGAAGCTTTCTTT.

This clonotype was counted at least ten times. This chain connects TRBV5-1 to TRBJ1-2; 11 bases line up with TRBD1. The length of the CDR3 is 16 residues. Trimming removed 3 bases from V and 4 bases from J; junction bases left unmatched: 8. CDR1 and CDR2 (germline): SGHRS, YFSETQ. Here the CDR3 reads CASSWTGGLTSYGYTF. The CDR3 nucleotides are TGCGCCAGCAGCTGGACAGGGGGCCTTACTAGCTATGGCTACACCTTC.

The table lists this clonotype with many counts. V usage is TRBV28 and J usage is TRBJ2-5, with D unclear. The germline V and J ends were trimmed by 6 bases and 5 bases, with 16 bases remaining between them. This CDR3 region has 14 residues. Germline V lookup: CDR1 MDHEN, CDR2 SYDVKM. Here the CDR3 DNA reads TGTGCCAGCAGGAGTGGGAACAGTCCGGAGACCCAGTACTTC. As protein: CASRSGNSPETQYF.

This clonotype was counted many times. In DNA form, the CDR3 reads TGTGCCAGCAGCGGGCTCGGGACATTTGCAACTAATGAAAAACTGTTTTTT. The encoded protein is CASSGLGTFATNEKLFF. The gene calls are TRBV11-2 and TRBJ1-4; D possibly corresponds to TRBD1 (6 bases). The germline V gene encodes CDR1 SGHAT and CDR2 FQNNGV. Deletions cut 5 bases from V and 0 bases from J, with 16 bases between. The CDR3 has 17 amino acids.